This record looks at one TCR beta chain sequence and its context. Libraries were prepared by immunoSEQ multiplex PCR; TCRdb keeps only in-frame clonotypes and omits some of them. The repertoire holds over 400,000 clones, with roughly 91% as singletons. These data belong to a study of blood T cell repertoires in COVID-19. Study as a whole: The United States, Italy and Spain provided the acute and convalescent COVID-19 samples. PBMCs, B-cell-depleted T cells, or T cells provided the cDNA or gDNA that made up the material.

The TCR comes from a woman between 45 and 65 years old with COVID-19, enrolled during active disease. The sequencing input was peripheral blood.

CDR3 nucleotides: TGTGCCAGCAGTTTCTCCGCCCTGGAGCGGGGGAGCTCCTACGAGCAGTACTTC. Translation gives CASSFSALERGSSYEQYF. The chain has TRBV27 and TRBJ2-7; the match to TRBD2 covers 8 bases. This CDR3 spans 18 amino acids. Losses at the gene ends were 3 bases for V and 0 bases for J; bases not matched to a gene: 13. CDR1 is MNHEY, CDR2 SMNVEV, per germline (reference sequence).